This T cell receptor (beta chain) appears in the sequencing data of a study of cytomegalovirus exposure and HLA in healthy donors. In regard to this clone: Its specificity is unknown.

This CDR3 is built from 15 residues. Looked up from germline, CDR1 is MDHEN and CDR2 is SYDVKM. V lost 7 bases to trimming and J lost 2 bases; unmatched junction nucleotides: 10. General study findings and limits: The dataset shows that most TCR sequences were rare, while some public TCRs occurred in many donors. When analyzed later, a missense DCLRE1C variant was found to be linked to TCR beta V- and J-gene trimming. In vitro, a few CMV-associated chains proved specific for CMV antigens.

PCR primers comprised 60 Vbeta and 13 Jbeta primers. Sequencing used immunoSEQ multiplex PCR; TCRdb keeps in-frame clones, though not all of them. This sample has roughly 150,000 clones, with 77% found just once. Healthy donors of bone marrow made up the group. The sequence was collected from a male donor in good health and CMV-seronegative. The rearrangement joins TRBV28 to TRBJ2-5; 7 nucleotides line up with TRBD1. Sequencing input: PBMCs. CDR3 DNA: TGTGCCAGCACTAGAACAGGGGCCCGACAAGAGACCCAGTACTTC. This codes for CASTRTGARQETQYF.